Below are 26 T cell receptor beta chains sequenced from a single sample in a study of tissue T cells after allogeneic stem cell transplantation. TCRdb keeps only in-frame clones here, not all; method: immunoSEQ multiplex PCR. The data hold approximately 9,000 clones, with roughly a third observed a single time. Time point given: mouse harvest day 14 after allogeneic transplant. Mouse grafts combined 10^7 T-cell-depleted bone marrow cells with 10^6 splenic CD5+ T cells. Material for sequencing was skin. Receptors were obtained from a female BALB/c mouse given C57BL/6 T cells with graft-versus-host disease after an allogeneic hematopoietic cell transplant.

About this clone: Mouse gene names apply. The CDR3 goes on 1 residue after the read ends, and that part is filled in from the germline J gene. The chain carries TRBV31 and TRBJ2-7; 9 nucleotides align to TRBD2. CDR1 and CDR2 (germline): GKSSPN, SITVG. The CDR3 is 14 amino acids. After removal of 2 bases from V and 0 bases from J, the junction contained 2 bases not matched to a gene. The DNA read from the CDR3 is TGTGCCTGGAGTTCGGGACTGGGCTCCTATGAACAGTAC. Protein: CAWSSGLGSYEQY. The complete CDR3 reads CAWSSGLGSYEQYF.

Of note for this clone: Gene and germline names: mouse. The sequenced part of the CDR3 DNA is TGTGCCAGCAGTCACTCAAACACAGAAGTCTTC. This encodes CASSHSNTEVF. The CDR3 as a whole reads CASSHSNTEVFF. The chain recombines TRBV26 with TRBJ1-1, with no clear D. The read falls 1 residue short of the CDR3 end, and the missing part is taken from the germline J gene. Trimming took 4 bases from V and 0 from J, leaving 3 bases between them. Looked up from germline, CDR1 is KGHPV and CDR2 is FQNQEV (reference sequence). The CDR3 extends over 12 amino acids. Full variable domain (rest looked up from reference TRBV26 and TRBJ1-1): NSKVIQTPRYLVKGQGQKAKMRCIPEKGHPVVFWYQQNKNNEFKFLINFQNQEVLQQIDMTEKRFSAECPSNSPCSLEIQSSEAGDSALYLCASSHSNTEVFFGKGTRLTVV.

This clone turned up a few times. Mouse gene names apply. The CDR3 end falls 1 residue outside the read, so it is completed with the germline J gene. This sequence joins TRBV26 and TRBJ2-7; TRBD1 matches at 8 bases. The V gene's germline CDR1 is KGHPV and CDR2 FQNQEV (reference sequence). J gave up 0 bases and V 2 bases, and 0 bases lay outside the gene matches. The CDR3 extends over 14 amino acids. The CDR3 region is CASSLGQGSYEQYF. The DNA read from the CDR3 is TGTGCCAGCAGTCTGGGACAGGGCTCCTATGAACAGTAC.

This clone is medium-sized in the sample. Genes here carry mouse names. The sequenced fragment ends 1 residue before the CDR3 boundary, so the rest is inferred from the germline J gene. V usage is TRBV26 and J usage is TRBJ2-2, with no clear D. The CDR3 is 14 residues long. The germline V gene encodes CDR1 KGHPV and CDR2 FQNQEV (reference sequence). Trimming shortened V by 4 bases and J by 0 bases, and 6 bases separated the two germline ends. The CDR3 reads CASSPTTNTGQLYF. The sequenced part of the CDR3 DNA is TGTGCCAGCAGTCCGACAACAAACACCGGGCAGCTCTAC.

This clone was detected a few times. Gene names denote mouse genes. Read coverage stops 1 residue before the CDR3 terminus; the germline J gene supplies the remainder. The V gene is TRBV26, the J gene TRBJ2-3, with D tentatively TRBD1 or TRBD2 (5 bases each). Trimming took off 0 bases at V and 0 bases at J, with 7 bases between the two ends. In germline, CDR1 is KGHPV, CDR2 FQNQEV (reference sequence). CDR3 size: 15 residues. CDR3 DNA, as far as it was read: TGTGCCAGCAGTCTGTCGGGACCTAGTGCAGAAACGCTGTAT. Translated, it gives CASSLSGPSAETLY. The full CDR3 protein reads CASSLSGPSAETLYF.

This clone was detected a few times. The germline and genes are mouse ones. The read is 1 residue too short to cover the CDR3 end, so that end is filled in from the germline J gene. This chain links TRBV26 with TRBJ2-3; no clear D gene. This CDR3 is built from 13 residues. CDR1 KGHPV and CDR2 FQNQEV come from the germline V gene (reference sequence). V gave up 4 bases and J gave up 0 bases, with 5 bases separating them. CDR3 region: CASSRDSAETLYF. The part of the CDR3 DNA that was read is TGTGCCAGCAGTCGCGACAGTGCAGAAACGCTGTAT.

This clone turned up a few times. Germline and genes: mouse. The observed sequence ends 1 residue before the CDR3 terminus, with the missing tail filled in from the germline J gene. The chain recombines TRBV24 with TRBJ1-2, with D tentatively TRBD1 (5 bases). The V gene's germline CDR1 is KGHTA and CDR2 FRNEEI. The CDR3 sequence is 13 residues long. V shed 2 bases and J shed 1 base, with 5 bases lying between them. CDR3 bases read: TGTGCCAGCAGTCTGGGACAAAACTCCGACTACACC. It is translated as CASSLGQNSDYT. In full, the CDR3 reads CASSLGQNSDYTF.

Worth noting for this clone: Genes here carry mouse names. CDR3 DNA, as far as it was read: TGTGCCAGCAGCTCTCGGGACTGGGGGGGCGCGAACTATGCTGAGCAGTTC. Translating gives CASSSRDWGGANYAEQF. The CDR3 reads in full as CASSSRDWGGANYAEQFF. The rearrangement links TRBV2 to TRBJ2-1; 14 bases line up with TRBD2. The read ends 1 residue before the CDR3 terminus; that terminus is restored from the germline J gene. With V trimmed by 5 bases and J by 1 base, 7 bases remained unmatched. This CDR3 region has 18 residues. Looked up from germline, CDR1 is LGHNA and CDR2 is YSYQKL.

This clone was observed a few times. The gene names given are mouse names. The chain's CDR3 is CASSLARQGGNTLYF. The sequenced CDR3 bases are TGTGCCAGCAGTCTGGCGCGACAGGGGGGGAATACGCTCTAT. The chain combines TRBV26 with TRBJ1-3, with TRBD1 matching over 9 bases. The read halts 1 residue ahead of the CDR3 end, with the missing end drawn from the germline J gene. Germline lookup yields CDR1 KGHPV and CDR2 FQNQEV (reference sequence). Unmatched junction bases numbered 6, after V lost 2 bases and J lost 7 bases. CDR3 length equals 15 residues.

In regard to this clone: Mouse names are used for the genes. The read ends 1 residue shy of where the CDR3 ends; the end is completed using the germline J gene. This CDR3 is also generated by other DNA sequences in the sample. This chain links TRBV16 with TRBJ2-4; 9 bases agree with TRBD2. The CDR3 has 14 amino acids. Germline V lookup: CDR1 SGHSA, CDR2 FRNQAP. The junction had 3 bases not matched to a gene; V was cut back by 2 bases and J by 6 bases. CDR3 residues: CASSLLGGGNTLYF. CDR3 DNA (partial): TGTGCAAGCAGCTTACTGGGGGGGGGTAACACCTTGTAC.

On this clone itself: Genes and germline come from the mouse. The read ends 1 residue shy of where the CDR3 ends; the end is completed using the germline J gene. V and J are TRBV26 and TRBJ1-6; D is uncertain. TRBJ1-6 counts as an open reading frame of uncertain function. Trimming shortened V by 4 bases and J by 5 bases, and 3 bases separated the two germline ends. CDR1 and CDR2 from the germline V gene are KGHPV and FQNQEV (reference sequence). The CDR3 consists of 12 residues. The CDR3 loop reads CASSPNNSPLYF. The sequenced part of the CDR3 DNA is TGTGCCAGCAGTCCGAATAATTCGCCCCTCTAC.

This clone has just a few counts. The listed genes are named as in mouse. The CDR3 end lies 1 residue beyond the end of the read and is filled in from the germline J gene. V gene TRBV15 combines with J gene TRBJ2-4; 10 nucleotides line up with TRBD2. The V gene end was trimmed by 6 bases and the J gene end by 4 bases; junction bases not matched to a gene: 1. Germline loops: CDR1 SGHND, CDR2 FRSKSL. The CDR3 runs to 13 residues. The CDR3 bases that were read are TGTGCCAGCAGAGGGACTGGGGAAAACACCTTGTAC. Protein: CASRGTGENTLY. The entire CDR3 is CASRGTGENTLYF.

As concerns this clone: Mouse names are used for the genes. Coverage ceases 1 residue before the CDR3 finishes, and the germline J gene fills in the end. This sequence joins TRBV16 and TRBJ2-5, with 14 bases aligning to TRBD2. The CDR3 is 18 amino acids. CDR1 and CDR2 (germline): SGHSA, FRNQAP. After removal of 1 base from V and 2 bases from J, the junction contained 5 bases not matched to a gene. The CDR3 protein is CASSLGGLGGRSQDTQYF. Incomplete CDR3 DNA: TGTGCAAGCAGCTTAGGGGGACTGGGGGGGCGCTCCCAAGACACCCAGTAC.

Turning to this clone: Here the gene names and germline are mouse. Sequencing ends 1 residue short of the CDR3 end; the germline J gene provides the rest. The chain uses TRBV26 and TRBJ2-3; D is tentatively TRBD1 or TRBD2 (6 bases each). The CDR3 is 13 amino acids. V was cut by 8 bases and J by 2 bases, with 11 bases left in between. Germline loops: CDR1 KGHPV, CDR2 FQNQEV (reference sequence). The CDR3 is CASRGRDAETLYF. The DNA read from the CDR3 is TGTGCCAGCCGGGGGCGTGATGCAGAAACGCTGTAT.

In the case of this clone: Germline and genes here are mouse. Coverage ceases 1 residue before the CDR3 finishes, and the germline J gene fills in the end. The V and J genes are TRBV5 and TRBJ2-1; 10 bases map to TRBD2. This CDR3 is 15 amino acids long. The junction had 1 base not matched to a gene; V was cut back by 0 bases and J by 5 bases. Germline V lookup: CDR1 LGHNA, CDR2 YNLKQL (reference sequence). The CDR3 bases that were read are TGTGCCAGCAGCCAAGACTGGGGGGGCGATGCTGAGCAGTTC. Translated, it gives CASSQDWGGDAEQF. The entire CDR3 protein reads CASSQDWGGDAEQFF.

Points on this clone: The genes and germline here are from mouse. The observed sequence ends 1 residue before the CDR3 terminus, with the missing tail filled in from the germline J gene. The chain employs TRBV26 and TRBJ1-4; D is unresolved. Germline V CDR1 and CDR2: KGHPV, FQNQEV (reference sequence). The length of the CDR3 is 11 residues. V shed 2 bases and J shed 6 bases, with 1 base lying between them. CDR3 region: CASSLDERLFF. The covered CDR3 bases are TGTGCCAGCAGTCTGGACGAAAGATTATTT.

By sample share, this clone is medium-sized. These gene names are mouse names. The CDR3 end lies 1 residue beyond the end of the read and is filled in from the germline J gene. This rearrangement joins TRBV26 to TRBJ2-1; D may be TRBD1 (5 bases). The germline V and J ends were trimmed by 8 bases and 3 bases, with 8 bases remaining between them. Germline lookup yields CDR1 KGHPV and CDR2 FQNQEV (reference sequence). This CDR3 region has 12 residues. The part of the CDR3 DNA that was read is TGTGCCAGCGCGACAGTCTATGCTGAGCAGTTC. Amino acid sequence: CASATVYAEQF. The complete CDR3 reads CASATVYAEQFF.

This clone was recorded a few times. Genes here carry mouse names. The read is 1 residue too short to cover the CDR3 end, so that end is filled in from the germline J gene. The chain carries TRBV13-3 and TRBJ1-1; 8 nucleotides match TRBD1. The J segment lost 6 bases and the V segment lost 2 bases, leaving 0 bases of the junction unmatched. Germline CDR1 and CDR2: NNHDY and SYVADS. This CDR3 comprises 12 residues. Partial CDR3 DNA: TGTGCCAGCAGTGAGACAGGGGCAGAAGTCTTC. It specifies CASSETGAEVF. The CDR3 as a whole reads CASSETGAEVFF.

With regard to this clone: Mouse names are used for the genes. The read gets to within 1 residue of the CDR3 end, and the germline J gene fills in the rest. V gene TRBV3 combines with J gene TRBJ1-3; TRBD1 aligns across 8 bases. Germline V gene data show CDR1 as SNHLY and CDR2 as FYNGKV (reference sequence). Trimming removed 4 bases from V and 4 bases from J; junction bases left unmatched: 3. CDR3 size: 14 residues. CDR3 residues: CASSSQGGGNTLYF. The part of the CDR3 DNA that was read is TGTGCCAGCAGCTCACAGGGGGGAGGAAATACGCTCTAT.

About this clone itself: The gene symbols are mouse symbols. The read halts 1 residue ahead of the CDR3 end, with the missing end drawn from the germline J gene. The V and J genes are TRBV26 and TRBJ1-2; tentatively, D is TRBD1 (6 bases). This CDR3 is built from 15 residues. The ends were cut back, 1 base at V and 3 bases at J, with 12 bases in the middle. Looked up from germline, CDR1 is KGHPV and CDR2 is FQNQEV (reference sequence). CDR3 residues: CASSLFFRTDSDYTF. The CDR3 DNA, read in part, is TGTGCCAGCAGTCTGTTTTTCCGGACAGACTCCGACTACACC.

By share of the sample, this clone is medium-sized. Gene labels here are mouse ones. The missing CDR3 end, 1 residue past where the read stops, is filled in from the germline J gene. The V gene is TRBV26, the J gene TRBJ2-7; possibly TRBD1 or TRBD2 for D (5 bases each). Germline V gene data show CDR1 as KGHPV and CDR2 as FQNQEV (reference sequence). Trimming removed 1 base at V and 7 bases at J, with 8 bases between. The CDR3 spans 12 residues. The sequenced part of the CDR3 DNA is TGTGCCAGCAGTCTGTACGGGGGAGAACAGTAC. Translation: CASSLYGGEQY. The CDR3 as a whole reads CASSLYGGEQYF.

This clone was detected only a few times. Germline and genes: mouse. The DNA ends 1 residue before the CDR3 does, and the rest of the CDR3 is filled in from the germline J gene. This sample also contains other DNA sequences that code for the same CDR3. J is TRBJ2-1 and V is TRBV26; TRBD1 matches at 9 bases. In germline, CDR1 is KGHPV, CDR2 FQNQEV (reference sequence). V shed 3 bases and J 3 bases; nucleotides not matched to a gene: 3. The CDR3 consists of 15 residues. The sequenced CDR3 bases are TGTGCCAGCAGTCTCTCGACAGGGGGCTATGCTGAGCAGTTC. This gives the protein CASSLSTGGYAEQF. The CDR3 as a whole reads CASSLSTGGYAEQFF.

This clone is medium-sized in the sample. The gene symbols are mouse symbols. The CDR3 is cut off 1 residue early in the read; its end comes from the germline J gene. The V gene is TRBV23, the J gene TRBJ2-5; TRBD2 is taken as the D call from the table, unchecked against the DNA. CDR3 length: 14 amino acids. In germline, CDR1 is KGHTA, CDR2 FQNQQP. Incomplete CDR3 DNA: TGCTCCAGCAGGCGACTGGGGCTCCAAGACACCCAGTAC. This encodes CSSRRLGLQDTQY. The full CDR3 is CSSRRLGLQDTQYF.

Only a few counts were recorded for this clone. Any gene name here is a mouse gene name. The read finishes 1 residue shy of the CDR3 end, and the germline J gene is used to complete it. V and J are TRBV26 and TRBJ1-6; the D is unclear. TRBJ1-6 is designated an ORF whose function remains uncertain. This CDR3 spans 14 amino acids. The V gene's germline CDR1 is KGHPV and CDR2 FQNQEV (reference sequence). V lost 4 bases to trimming and J lost 0 bases, with 4 bases between them. CDR3 region: CASSQNSYNSPLYF. CDR3 DNA, as far as it was read: TGTGCCAGCAGTCAGAATTCCTATAATTCGCCCCTCTAC.

This clone was recorded a few times. Any gene name here is a mouse gene name. The read falls 1 residue short of the CDR3 end, and the missing part is taken from the germline J gene. The chain recombines TRBV26 with TRBJ2-7, with 8 bases that match TRBD2. This CDR3 has 14 residues. V gave up 3 bases and J gave up 4 bases; unmatched junction bases: 5. Germline V gene data show CDR1 as KGHPV and CDR2 as FQNQEV (reference sequence). The CDR3 bases that were read are TGTGCCAGCAGTCTCGACTGGGGCCCTTATGAACAGTAC. Translating it yields CASSLDWGPYEQY. Given in full, the CDR3 is CASSLDWGPYEQYF.

This clone is large within its sample. Gene names are mouse gene names. The CDR3 end lies 1 residue beyond the end of the read and is filled in from the germline J gene. V usage is TRBV31 and J usage is TRBJ2-7; 11 bases line up with TRBD2. This CDR3 is built from 13 residues. V lost 2 bases, J lost 4 bases, and 1 base stayed unmatched. Germline V lookup: CDR1 GKSSPN, CDR2 SITVG. The sequenced CDR3 bases are TGTGCCTGGAGTGGGGACTGGGGGTATGAACAGTAC. Protein sequence: CAWSGDWGYEQY. The whole CDR3 is CAWSGDWGYEQYF.